These T cell receptor beta chains were read from a single sample in a study of T-cell reconstitution after alpha-beta-depleted transplantation in children. TCRdb reprocessed the PCR reads with MiXCR, giving one entry per CDR3 protein. The table shows around 240,000 distinct CDR3 sequences, with roughly 8.2% occurring only once. The sample consisted of PBMCs, mostly from graft donor cells, taken 180 days after TCRalphabeta/CD19-depleted stem cell transplant. These receptors were taken from a male patient between 10 and 17 years old who had a stem cell transplant for acute lymphoblastic leukemia, so the T cells may come from the graft donor. Each CDR3 is given with its conserved first and last residue. A D gene is named only where the DNA matches it firmly. Part of the rows lack a size; the others show once, few, many or a class for expanded clones.

abundance	j_gene	d_gene	v_gene	CDR3aa	CDR3nt
many	TRBJ2-4	.	TRBV3-1	CASSQGGAQMVLAKNIQYF	TGTGCCAGCAGCCAAGGCGGGGCGCAGATGGTTCTAGCCAAAAACATTCAGTACTTC
many	TRBJ2-5	TRBD1	TRBV28	CASSPWDSPIETQYF	TGTGCCAGCAGCCCTTGGGACAGTCCGATAGAGACCCAGTACTTC
many	TRBJ2-7	.	TRBV7-8	CASSLGRQFPYEQYF	TGTGCCAGCAGCTTAGGGAGACAGTTCCCCTACGAGCAGTACTTC
many	TRBJ2-4	TRBD2	TRBV7-4	CASSSPRGLAGGNIQYF	TGTGCCAGCAGCTCGCCTAGGGGACTAGCGGGAGGGAACATTCAGTACTTC
many	TRBJ2-7	TRBD1	TRBV20-1	CSAGTGTSYEQYF	TGCAGTGCTGGGACAGGTACCTCCTACGAGCAGTACTTC
many	TRBJ2-2	.	TRBV3-1	CASSQQDFHTGELFF	TGTGCCAGCAGCCAACAGGACTTCCACACCGGGGAGCTGTTTTTT
many	TRBJ2-5	.	TRBV7-2	CASSLAPSGTQYF	TGTGCCAGCAGCTTAGCTCCATCCGGGACCCAGTACTTC
many	TRBJ2-2	TRBD2	TRBV9	CASTEAGGPSGELFF	TGTGCCAGCACCGAAGCGGGAGGGCCGTCCGGGGAGCTGTTTTTT
many	TRBJ2-3	TRBD2	TRBV3-1	CASSQDGTSGDTQYF	TGTGCCAGCAGCCAAGACGGGACTAGCGGAGATACGCAGTATTTT
many	TRBJ1-2	.	TRBV12-3/TRBV12-4	CASSAGVVGYTF	TGTGCCAGCAGTGCGGGCGTCGTCGGCTACACCTTC
many	TRBJ2-5	.	TRBV12-3/TRBV12-4	CASGPTNQETQYF	TGTGCCAGCGGGCCCACGAACCAAGAGACCCAGTACTTC
many	TRBJ2-1	.	TRBV28	CASRWEGGFNEQFF	TGTGCCAGCAGGTGGGAGGGGGGTTTCAATGAGCAGTTCTTC
many	TRBJ2-1	TRBD2	TRBV7-9	CASSLAVAGAWDEQFF	TGTGCCAGCAGCTTAGCGGTAGCGGGAGCGTGGGATGAGCAGTTCTTC
many	TRBJ2-7	.	TRBV10-3	CAISEYHEQYF	TGTGCCATCAGTGAGTACCACGAGCAGTACTTC
.	TRBJ2-4	TRBD1	TRBV12-3/TRBV12-4	CASSRTGGLSLAKNIQYF	TGTGCCAGCAGTCGGACAGGGGGTTTATCTCTAGCCAAAAACATTCAGTACTTC
.	TRBJ1-5	.	TRBV4-1	CASSQEGGGRRPQHF	TGCGCCAGCAGCCAAGAGGGGGGGGGTAGGCGGCCCCAGCATTTT
many	TRBJ2-5	.	TRBV10-3	CAISPSGGPETQYF	TGTGCCATCAGCCCCAGCGGAGGGCCAGAGACCCAGTACTTC